This TCR beta chain was sequenced for a study of beta chain features in type 1 diabetes (dated by TCRdb to 2016 to 2018). The study in broad terms: Mean age, gender distribution, total cell number and subset yield did not differ between patients and healthy donors. A total of approximately 100,000,000 sorted cells were examined across all samples, and the number of cells per subset was strongly correlated with RNA yield. In the study, TCRB repertoires of sorted circulating CD4+ T cell subsets from recently diagnosed type 1 diabetes patients were compared with those of matched healthy donors. Regulatory and stem cell-like memory subsets were obtained from only 8 patients and roughly eight healthy donors, while naive and central memory subsets were obtained from all 30 or so donors. What the authors observed across the whole study: Patients with type 1 diabetes made fewer insertions and deleted more nucleotides at VDJ recombination sites, implying thymic rearrangement abnormalities. Because cDNA was sequenced instead of genomic DNA, highly expressing activated cells could be over-represented, though the groups showed no difference in activation or CD3 levels. Naive, central memory and regulatory TCRB repertoires appeared to be more alike among patients than among healthy donors. Shorter templates might have been favored by PCR, but patient and control samples were amplified and corrected together, so both groups would have been affected equally by any skew. Because small numbers of individuals were included in the HLA sub-analyses, any influence of HLA type on TCRB rearrangement was left unresolved. Type 1 diabetes patients showed a moderate but significant shortening of TCRB CDR3 length in all four CD4+ subsets.

Each donor gave one peripheral blood draw, averaging roughly 120 mL, which was collected into heparinised tubes. Using a panel that included CD45RO, CCR7, CD25, CD127, CD95 and CD27, naive, central memory, regulatory and stem cell-like memory CD4+ T cells were sorted on a BD FACSAria II. Purity was above 95% for every sorted population. Right away, PBMCs were isolated by Lymphoprep density gradient centrifugation and were stained directly, with no culture step. To minimize batch effects, samples were stained and sorted in pairs, one healthy donor with one patient per experiment. A note on this clone: Its antigen is not yet known. Base qualities are not recorded, but no much larger clone differs from it by a single base.

The High Capacity cDNA Reverse Transcription Kit was used to reverse transcribe all of the isolated RNA, meaning that expressed TCRB transcripts were what got sequenced. Naive, central memory and regulatory T cell samples underwent deep immunoSEQ sequencing, averaging around 3.9 million total reads per sample. Sorted cells were lysed in RLT buffer, and RNA was extracted using DNase-treated RNeasy Micro or Mini kits according to cell number. To prevent cross-contamination, every cell subset was processed on its own, while patient and healthy donor samples were processed together. Using the immunoSEQ multiplex PCR, TCRB sequences were amplified from cDNA into 87-bp fragments spanning the CDR3 region. Sequencing of the amplicons was performed on the Illumina HiSeq platform. The study's own analysis went as follows. PCR bias was corrected computationally using synthetic template baselines, and reads within Hamming distance 2 were collapsed, with unmergeable singletons discarded. Reads were aligned to IMGT to assign V, D and J genes, CDR3 length, and insertions or deletions at six rearrangement sites. Clonotype counts were normalized to sorted cell number within each subset before computing true diversity and Gini coefficients with the tcR R package. Repertoire sharing was quantified using the overlap coefficient calculated on TCRB nucleotide sequences. Out-of-frame TCRB sequences from naive cells were analyzed to stand in for the pre-selection repertoire. TCRdb mirrors the immuneACCESS table, restricted to in-frame sequences. Some clones are absent from its copies; in checked studies, under half trace to an unresolved V gene, and the reason for the others is unknown. Clone size and the V and J calls come from that table; the DNA yielded D and trimming. The sample yields hundreds of thousands of clones; roughly two thirds were counted once. Of the sample, about 0.051% falls within the top ten clones.

The receptor's source is a man aged 25 to 40 in good health. The specimen sequenced was naive CD4+ T cells from blood. This specimen's cell subset or site label, interpreted: true naive CD4+ T cells.

The CDR3: CASSFAHQETQYF. The sequence in DNA is TGTGCCAGCAGTTTCGCTCACCAAGAGACCCAGTACTTC. This chain is built from TRBV28 and TRBJ2-5, with no confident D gene call. V and J lose 3 bases and 0 bases, and a span of 5 bases separates them. Its CDR3 holds 13 amino acids, cysteine through phenylalanine. The DNA shown is the 39-base CDR3, in frame from base 1. Via the germline V gene, CDR1 is MDHEN and CDR2 SYDVKM.